This TCR beta chain is drawn from a study of blood T cell repertoires in COVID-19. In the study overall: Nucleic acid was either cDNA or gDNA, and it came from T cells, B-cell-depleted T cells, or PBMCs.

Germline V lookup: CDR1 SEHNR, CDR2 FQNEAQ (reference sequence). V gave up 3 bases and J gave up 3 bases, with 12 bases separating them. This CDR3 has 14 amino acids. Using immunoSEQ multiplex PCR, the repertoire was profiled, and TCRdb retains in-frame clones only, with some absent. The sample shows 250,000 to 350,000 clones, about nine tenths of them seen only once. Patients at the Seattle site were enrolled during active infection and followed longitudinally. This TCR was recovered from a woman younger than 45 with COVID-19, enrolled during active disease. The chain links TRBV7-9 to TRBJ2-7; a weak D match, TRBD2 (6 bases). What was sequenced was peripheral blood. CDR3 bases: TGTGCCAGCAGCTTTCCCGGGAGAGACTACGAGCAGTACTTC. Encoded protein: CASSFPGRDYEQYF.